This T cell receptor beta chain is drawn from a study of Ad26.COV2.S vaccination and SARS-CoV-2 variants. Overall study: The study gave Ad26.COV2.S intramuscularly, once or twice 56 days apart. Overall study results and limits: It was found that vaccine and placebo recipients had similar non-spike TCR breadth.

Using immunoSEQ multiplex PCR, the repertoire was profiled, and TCRdb retains in-frame clones only, with some absent. The sample records some 520,000 clones, approximately 90% being singletons. The CDR3 covers 12 residues. Per germline, CDR1 GTSNPN and CDR2 SVGIG (reference sequence). V lost 4 bases and J 1 base, leaving 2 bases between the germline ends. Treatment denoted: approximately 18 received Ad26.COV2.S at low or high dose, single or two shots; roughly five received placebo; per-sample allocation not given. All samples were drawn on day 63, counting from the first vaccine or placebo injection. About this clone itself: Its target is unknown.

The receptor was isolated from a person between 18 and 59 years old who received the Ad26.COV2.S COVID-19 vaccine or a placebo. The chain carries TRBV30 and TRBJ2-6; D not certain. Sequencing used peripheral blood, obtained in a trial of Ad26.COV2.S vaccine versus placebo. The CDR3 here is CAWTSGANVLTF. In nucleotides, the CDR3 is TGTGCCTGGACATCTGGGGCCAACGTCCTGACTTTC. The full variable domain, rest sourced from reference TRBV30 and TRBJ2-6, is SQTIHQWPATLVQPVGSPLSLECTVEGTSNPNLYWYRQAAGRGLQLLFYSVGIGQISSEVPQNLSASRPQDRQFILSSKKLLLSDSGFYLCAWTSGANVLTFGAGSRLTVL.